The next 11 T cell receptor beta chains were all read from a single sample in a study of blood T cell repertoires in COVID-19. Assay: immunoSEQ multiplex PCR; the TCRdb copy retains only in-frame clones and omits some. The table records roughly 62,000 clones, approximately 90% of them present only once. The sequenced material came from peripheral blood. The receptors come from a human donor with acute or convalescent COVID-19. The donor label of this sample is uncertain.

The sample holds one count of this clone. J is TRBJ1-5 and V is TRBV30, with TRBD1 as a possible D gene (6 bases). Per germline, CDR1 GTSNPN and CDR2 SVGIG (reference sequence). The CDR3 is 16 residues long. V was pared by 2 bases and J by 0 bases, with 14 bases between. CDR3 coding DNA: TGTGCCTGGAGTCCCGGGACATCTTATAGCAATCAGCCCCAGCATTTT. Amino acid sequence: CAWSPGTSYSNQPQHF.

This rearrangement joins TRBV7-3 to TRBJ2-1; D is perhaps TRBD2 (5 bases). The V and J ends lost 1 base and 1 base respectively, with 8 bases between them. The CDR3 contains 15 residues. In germline, CDR1 is SGHTA, CDR2 FQGTGA. Here the CDR3 reads CASSLRSGSYNEQFF. The DNA for the CDR3 is TGTGCCAGCAGCTTAAGGAGCGGTTCCTACAATGAGCAGTTCTTC.

Comments on this clone: This CDR3 is also generated by other DNA sequences in the sample. V gene TRBV11-2 combines with J gene TRBJ2-7, with a weak D call TRBD2 (5 bases). The V and J ends lost 5 bases and 9 bases respectively, with 20 bases between them. From germline, CDR1 is SGHAT and CDR2 FQNNGV. The CDR3 length is 14 residues. The CDR3 DNA reads TGTGCCAGCAGCCTAATAGGATTAGCGAATCCGCAGTACGTC. As protein: CASSLIGLANPQYV.

This clone was recorded only once. The chain is built from TRBV5-1 and TRBJ2-2; no firm D call. V lost 1 base, J lost 0 bases, and 10 bases lay in between. This CDR3 region has 16 residues. The germline CDR1 and CDR2 sequences are SGHRS and YFSETQ. The chain's CDR3 is CASSLLALTNTGELFF. In nucleotides, the CDR3 is TGCGCCAGCAGCTTGTTAGCCCTAACGAACACCGGGGAGCTGTTTTTT.

The chain combines TRBV3-1 (or the pseudogene TRBV3-2) with TRBJ2-5, with D perhaps TRBD2 (5 bases). Per the germline V gene, CDR1 is LGHDT and CDR2 is YNNKEL (reference sequence). The V gene lost 7 bases and the J gene lost 6 bases, with 15 bases spanning the gap. There are 13 residues in the CDR3. CDR3 protein: CASIGGSQKTQYF. CDR3 bases: TGTGCCAGCATTGGTGGGAGTCAAAAGACCCAGTACTTC.

This chain joins TRBV19 and TRBJ2-3; perhaps TRBD2 as D (5 bases). Germline CDR1 is LNHDA and CDR2 is SQIVND (reference sequence). The CDR3 covers 15 residues. Trimming removed 2 bases at V and 4 bases at J, with 13 bases between. This chain's CDR3 is CASSITTTIADTQYF. CDR3 bases: TGTGCCAGTAGTATAACGACTACCATCGCAGATACGCAGTATTTT. Full variable domain (outside the CDR3, taken from reference TRBV19 and TRBJ2-3): DGGITQSPKYLFRKEGQNVTLSCEQNLNHDAMYWYRQDPGQGLRLIYYSQIVNDFQKGDIAEGYSVSREKKESFPLTVTSAQKNPTAFYLCASSITTTIADTQYFGPGTRLTVL.

CDR3 amino acids: CASGRSGTGANVLTF. The DNA of the CDR3 is TGTGCCAGCGGTCGTAGCGGGACTGGGGCCAACGTCCTGACTTTC. The rearrangement uses TRBV7-3 and TRBJ2-6; TRBD2 matches 8 bases. This CDR3 is built from 15 residues. J was trimmed by 2 bases and V by 8 bases; bases with no gene match: 5. Looked up from germline, CDR1 is SGHTA and CDR2 is FQGTGA. The whole variable domain, filled in from reference TRBV7-3 and TRBJ2-6, reads GAGVSQTPSNKVTEKGKYVELRCDPISGHTALYWYRQSLGQGPEFLIYFQGTGAADDSGLPNDRFFAVRPEGSVSTLKIQRTERGDSAVYLCASGRSGTGANVLTFGAGSRLTVL.

This chain uses TRBV19 with TRBJ2-7; perhaps TRBD1 as D (6 bases). This CDR3 is 16 amino acids long. Trimming removed 5 bases from V and 5 bases from J, with 22 bases in between. CDR1 is LNHDA and CDR2 is SQIVND in the germline V gene (reference sequence). In DNA form, the CDR3 reads TGTGCCAGTAGTCCCTTTCTTGAGGGAGAGGGGGACGAGCAGTACGTC. Its protein is CASSPFLEGEGDEQYV.

CDR3 sequence: CASSLGVGETQYF. As DNA, the CDR3 is TGCGCCAGCAGCTTGGGGGTCGGGGAGACCCAGTACTTC. The V and J genes are TRBV5-1 and TRBJ2-5; D uncertain. The CDR3 is 13 amino acids. Germline CDR1 and CDR2: SGHRS and YFSETQ. The V end was cut by 0 bases, the J end by 5 bases, with 8 bases between.

This chain uses TRBV19 with TRBJ1-5, with TRBD1 as a possible D gene (6 bases). This CDR3 is 11 amino acids long. Germline lookup yields CDR1 LNHDA and CDR2 SQIVND (reference sequence). CDR3 loop: CATGQNQPQHF. In nucleotides, the CDR3 is TGTGCGACGGGACAAAATCAGCCCCAGCATTTT.

The sample holds one count of this clone. V usage is TRBV29-1 and J usage is TRBJ1-4, with 10 bases aligning to TRBD1. This CDR3 contains 13 residues. CDR1 SQVTM and CDR2 ANQGSEA come from the germline V gene. V shed 7 bases, J shed 8 bases, and the junction held 7 bases outside the gene matches. The CDR3 protein is CSGRTGGGEKLFF. The CDR3 DNA follows: TGCAGCGGCCGGACAGGGGGAGGCGAAAAACTGTTTTTT.